This is a list of T cell receptor beta chains from one sample in a study of blood T cell repertoires in COVID-19. Sequenced by immunoSEQ multiplex PCR; TCRdb stores in-frame clones only, minus some. Here the sample spans under 250,000 clones, around 82% being singletons. Sequencing used peripheral blood. Every receptor here comes from a man aged 50-59 years with active or convalescent COVID-19. CDR3s include the opening cysteine and the closing phenylalanine or tryptophan. A D gene is named only where the DNA matches it firmly. Only part of the rows carry a size: once, few, many, or a class if the clone is expanded.

j_call: TRBJ1-1; d_call: TRBD1; v_call: TRBV2; clone_size: .; cdr3_nt: TGTGCCAGCAGGGAGACAGGGGAAACTGAAGCTTTCTTT; cdr3_aa: CASRETGETEAFF
j_call: TRBJ2-1; d_call: .; v_call: TRBV7-3; clone_size: .; cdr3_nt: TGTGCCAGCAGCCTAAACCGGGACACGGTTTTGATCTTC; cdr3_aa: CASSLNRDTVLIF
j_call: TRBJ2-7; d_call: .; v_call: TRBV6-2/TRBV6-3; clone_size: .; cdr3_nt: TGTGCCAGCAGTTACGGGGACATTTACAGGAGGCAGTACTTC; cdr3_aa: CASSYGDIYRRQYF
j_call: TRBJ2-1; d_call: .; v_call: TRBV6-2/TRBV6-3; clone_size: .; cdr3_nt: TGTGCCAGCAGTTACCTCAGGGGTAATGAGCAGTTCTTC; cdr3_aa: CASSYLRGNEQFF
j_call: TRBJ2-3; d_call: TRBD2; v_call: TRBV11-1; clone_size: .; cdr3_nt: TGTGCCAGCAGCTTAGCCATATCCGGGACTAGCAGCACAGATACGCAGTATTTT; cdr3_aa: CASSLAISGTSSTDTQYF
j_call: TRBJ1-2; d_call: TRBD1; v_call: TRBV16; clone_size: .; cdr3_nt: TGTGCCAGCAGCCAAGGACAGGCCTATGGCTACACCTTC; cdr3_aa: CASSQGQAYGYTF
j_call: TRBJ2-2; d_call: .; v_call: TRBV2; clone_size: few; cdr3_nt: TGTGCCAGCAGTGAAGCCTTGGGGGAGCTGTTTTTT; cdr3_aa: CASSEALGELFF
j_call: TRBJ1-4; d_call: .; v_call: TRBV5-1; clone_size: .; cdr3_nt: TGCGCCAGCAGCTTGGGGACAGTGAATGAAAAACTGTTTTTT; cdr3_aa: CASSLGTVNEKLFF
j_call: TRBJ1-1; d_call: TRBD1; v_call: TRBV10-3; clone_size: .; cdr3_nt: TGTGCCATCATCCCGGACAGGGGCACTGAAGCTTTCTTT; cdr3_aa: CAIIPDRGTEAFF
j_call: TRBJ2-5; d_call: .; v_call: TRBV5-1; clone_size: few; cdr3_nt: TGCGCCAGCAGCTTGCCCCGGGAGACCCAGTACTTC; cdr3_aa: CASSLPRETQYF
j_call: TRBJ2-2; d_call: TRBD2; v_call: TRBV28; clone_size: .; cdr3_nt: TGTGCCAGCAGTCACCCCGAGGGGACTAGCGGGGAAGAACACCGGGGAGCTGTTTTT; cdr3_aa: CASSHPEGTSGEEHRGAVF
j_call: TRBJ1-4; d_call: TRBD1; v_call: TRBV4-2; clone_size: .; cdr3_nt: TGTGCCAGCAGCCACCGGACAGGGGAGAATGAAAAACTGTTTTTT; cdr3_aa: CASSHRTGENEKLFF
j_call: TRBJ2-1; d_call: TRBD2; v_call: TRBV7-2; clone_size: .; cdr3_nt: TGTGCCAGCAGCTTAAGACTAGCGGGCTCCTACAATGAGCAGTTCTTC; cdr3_aa: CASSLRLAGSYNEQFF
j_call: TRBJ2-7; d_call: TRBD1; v_call: TRBV5-4; clone_size: .; cdr3_nt: TGTGCCAGCAGCTTGGCCGGGACAGGGAGGGAGCAGTACTTC; cdr3_aa: CASSLAGTGREQYF
j_call: TRBJ2-3; d_call: TRBD1; v_call: TRBV12-3/TRBV12-4; clone_size: .; cdr3_nt: TGTGCCAGCAGGGGGACAGGTGATACGCAGTATTTT; cdr3_aa: CASRGTGDTQYF
j_call: TRBJ1-2; d_call: .; v_call: TRBV6-5; clone_size: .; cdr3_nt: TGTGCCAGCAGGCCAGGACAGCAGTATGGCTACACCTTC; cdr3_aa: CASRPGQQYGYTF
j_call: TRBJ2-2; d_call: .; v_call: TRBV7-6; clone_size: .; cdr3_nt: TGTGCCAGCAGCCCCTGGGCAGCGAACACCGGGGAGCTGTTTTTT; cdr3_aa: CASSPWAANTGELFF
j_call: TRBJ1-1; d_call: .; v_call: TRBV6-6; clone_size: .; cdr3_nt: TGTGCCAGCAGTAAACTGAGGAACACTGAAGCTTTCTTT; cdr3_aa: CASSKLRNTEAFF
j_call: TRBJ1-1; d_call: .; v_call: TRBV7-9; clone_size: few; cdr3_nt: TGTGCCAGCAGCTTGACAGATTTAAACACTGAAGCTTTCTTT; cdr3_aa: CASSLTDLNTEAFF
j_call: TRBJ1-1; d_call: .; v_call: TRBV5-4; clone_size: .; cdr3_nt: TGTGCCAGCAGCTGGCGGGGGAACACTGAAGCTTTCTTT; cdr3_aa: CASSWRGNTEAFF
j_call: TRBJ1-3; d_call: .; v_call: TRBV9; clone_size: .; cdr3_nt: TGTGCCAGCAGCTCGGGGGGAGGCTCTGGAAACACCATATATTTT; cdr3_aa: CASSSGGGSGNTIYF
j_call: TRBJ1-2; d_call: .; v_call: TRBV7-9; clone_size: .; cdr3_nt: TGTGCCAGCAGCTTAACAGATGGCTACACCTTC; cdr3_aa: CASSLTDGYTF
j_call: TRBJ1-1; d_call: .; v_call: TRBV5-6; clone_size: .; cdr3_nt: TGTGCCAGCACAGGGTCCATGAACACTGAAGCTTTCTTT; cdr3_aa: CASTGSMNTEAFF
j_call: TRBJ2-7; d_call: TRBD1; v_call: TRBV11-2; clone_size: .; cdr3_nt: TGTGCCAGCAGCTTCAGGGGGCAGTCCTACGAGCAGTACTTC; cdr3_aa: CASSFRGQSYEQYF
j_call: TRBJ2-2; d_call: TRBD1; v_call: TRBV9; clone_size: .; cdr3_nt: TGTGCCAGCAGCGTAGCTACTAGGACAGGGGCCCTAAGGACCGGGGAGCTGTTTTTT; cdr3_aa: CASSVATRTGALRTGELFF
j_call: TRBJ1-2; d_call: .; v_call: TRBV2; clone_size: .; cdr3_nt: TGTGCCAGCAGTGCAGGGGTTGTTGGCTACACCTTC; cdr3_aa: CASSAGVVGYTF
j_call: TRBJ1-1; d_call: .; v_call: TRBV2; clone_size: .; cdr3_nt: TGTGCCAGCAGTGTGGAGGGGAGTATTGAAGCTTTCTTT; cdr3_aa: CASSVEGSIEAFF
j_call: TRBJ2-5; d_call: .; v_call: TRBV25-1; clone_size: .; cdr3_nt: TGTGCCAGCAGTGAATTATGGCGACCGGGGCAAGAGACCCAGTACTTC; cdr3_aa: CASSELWRPGQETQYF
j_call: TRBJ2-7; d_call: .; v_call: TRBV3-1/TRBV3-2; clone_size: .; cdr3_nt: TGTGCCAGCAGCCAAGACCCAGGGGCCTACGAGCAGTACTTC; cdr3_aa: CASSQDPGAYEQYF
j_call: TRBJ2-5; d_call: .; v_call: TRBV13; clone_size: .; cdr3_nt: TGTGCCAGCAGCTTAGGGGACAGCCAAGAGACCCAGTACTTC; cdr3_aa: CASSLGDSQETQYF
j_call: TRBJ1-2; d_call: .; v_call: TRBV11-2; clone_size: .; cdr3_nt: TGTGCCAGCAGCCCACAGGGAGAGTATGGCTACACCTTC; cdr3_aa: CASSPQGEYGYTF